Sequencing of this T cell receptor beta chain was carried out in a study of blood T cell repertoires in COVID-19. Sequencing was performed with immunoSEQ multiplex PCR; in TCRdb, only in-frame clones are kept and a portion is missing. The data contain tens of thousands of clones, approximately 91% of them seen just once; the ten biggest clones take up approximately 1.6%. Germline CDR1 MGHDK, CDR2 SYGVNS. Trimming cost V 3 bases and J 4 bases; bases outside gene matches: 5. The CDR3 is made up of 16 amino acids. This clone was recorded only once. The TCR was taken from a human donor in a cohort sampled during active COVID-19. The genes are TRBV25-1 and TRBJ2-5; 13 bases align to TRBD2. Source material: peripheral blood. For the CDR3, the DNA is TGTGCCAGCAGTGAGGGACTAGCGGGATACGGAGAGACCCAGTACTTC. As protein: CASSEGLAGYGETQYF.